Below, 10 T cell receptor beta chains from the same sample are listed, as sequenced in a study of response to subunit inactivated influenza vaccine. A single record per CDR3 protein comes from TCRdb applying MiXCR to the RT-PCR reads. The top ten clones hold under 13% of a sample with a few hundred thousand distinct CDR3 sequences, 20% to 25% of them seen once. The material was PBMCs from blood, obtained about 19 months after vaccination. The receptors originated from a man aged 50-75 years who received an inactivated influenza vaccine.

The V gene is TRBV12-3 or TRBV12-4, the J gene TRBJ1-4; D gene unclear. The CDR3 extends over 12 amino acids. Trimming removed 6 bases from V and 7 bases from J, with 9 bases in between. This CDR3 is CASSWGSEKLFF. In DNA, the CDR3 is TGTGCCAGCAGCTGGGGAAGTGAAAAACTGTTTTTT.

The chain has TRBV9 and TRBJ2-1; D is perhaps TRBD2 (7 bases). CDR1 SGDLS and CDR2 YYNGEE come from the germline V gene. The V gene lost 4 bases and the J gene lost 5 bases, with 13 bases spanning the gap. The CDR3 contains 14 residues. The CDR3 bases are TGTGCCAGCAGCTCCCAGGGGACTAACAATGAGCAGTTCTTC. Its protein product is CASSSQGTNNEQFF.

This chain joins TRBV29-1 and TRBJ2-1; 7 bases are shared with TRBD2. This CDR3 spans 15 amino acids. CDR1 is SQVTM and CDR2 is ANQGSEA in the germline V gene. With V trimmed by 2 bases and J by 4 bases, 8 bases remained unmatched. The CDR3 sequence: CSVEWGKLAYNEQFF. DNA of the CDR3: TGCAGCGTTGAATGGGGCAAACTAGCGTACAATGAGCAGTTCTTC.

This sequence joins TRBV19 and TRBJ1-4; D call uncertain. Looked up from germline, CDR1 is LNHDA and CDR2 is SQIVND (reference sequence). This CDR3 is built from 17 residues. V lost 3 bases and J lost 0, with 14 bases in between. The CDR3 DNA follows: TGTGCCAGTAGTATGGGCGGCCCGAGAGCAACTAATGAAAAACTGTTTTTT. It codes for CASSMGGPRATNEKLFF.

V usage is TRBV6-5 and J usage is TRBJ2-1; 14 nucleotides match TRBD2. This CDR3 comprises 18 residues. From germline, CDR1 is MNHEY and CDR2 SVGAGI. The V gene end was trimmed by 2 bases and the J gene end by 0 bases; junction bases not matched to a gene: 3. CDR3 DNA sequence: TGTGCCAGCAGTTACAGACTAGCGGGAGGGGTCTCCTACAATGAGCAGTTCTTC. This codes for CASSYRLAGGVSYNEQFF.

This clonotype has a handful of counts. The chain carries TRBV6-2 or TRBV6-3 and TRBJ2-1; 7 bases are a match to TRBD2. The CDR3 consists of 10 residues. Trimming removed 9 bases from V and 10 bases from J; junction bases left unmatched: 3. Germline lookup yields CDR1 MNHEY and CDR2 SVGEGT. The CDR3 region has the DNA TGTGCCAGTTGGGGGGGGGAGCAGTTCTTC. It yields the protein CASWGGEQFF.

This clonotype was observed many times. The V gene is TRBV20-1, the J gene TRBJ1-5; D unclear. V dropped 5 bases and J dropped 3 bases, with 17 bases sitting between them. CDR1 DFQATT and CDR2 SNEGSKA come from the germline V gene (reference sequence). The CDR3 loop spans 15 amino acids. The CDR3 is CSASPDSDFNQPQHF. CDR3 DNA: TGCAGTGCTTCGCCAGACTCAGACTTCAATCAGCCCCAGCATTTT.

This chain uses TRBV12-3 or TRBV12-4 with TRBJ1-1; D ambiguous. CDR3 length: 13 amino acids. Trimming stripped 1 base from V and 3 bases from J, with 6 bases between. CDR3 sequence reads: CASSLGQYTEAFF. The CDR3 coding sequence is TGTGCCAGCAGTTTAGGGCAGTACACTGAAGCTTTCTTT.

V is TRBV5-1 and J is TRBJ1-1, with a possible D match to TRBD1 (5 bases). The ends were cut back, 4 bases at V and 6 bases at J, with 16 bases in the middle. From germline, CDR1 is SGHRS and CDR2 YFSETQ. The CDR3 consists of 14 residues. This CDR3 reads CASSPGGSTAEAFF. The DNA for the CDR3 is TGCGCCAGCAGCCCTGGGGGGAGTACCGCTGAAGCTTTCTTT.

This chain joins TRBV20-1 and TRBJ2-3; tentative D call: TRBD1 (5 bases). The ends were cut back, 4 bases at V and 3 bases at J, with 8 bases in the middle. The CDR3 contains 12 residues. Germline CDR1 and CDR2: DFQATT and SNEGSKA (reference sequence). CDR3 coding DNA: TGCAGTGCTACAGGGTCTACAGATACGCAGTATTTT. Residues: CSATGSTDTQYF.